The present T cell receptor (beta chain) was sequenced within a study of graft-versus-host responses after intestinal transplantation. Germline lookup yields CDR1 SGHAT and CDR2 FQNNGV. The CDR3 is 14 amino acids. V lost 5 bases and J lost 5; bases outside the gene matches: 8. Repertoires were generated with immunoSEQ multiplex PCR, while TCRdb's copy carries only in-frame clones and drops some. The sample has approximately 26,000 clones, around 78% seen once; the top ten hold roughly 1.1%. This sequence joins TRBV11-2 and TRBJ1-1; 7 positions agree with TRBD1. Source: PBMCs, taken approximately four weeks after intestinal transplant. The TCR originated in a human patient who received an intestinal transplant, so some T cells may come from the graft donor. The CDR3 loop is CASSQDVRGTEAFF. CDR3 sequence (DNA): TGTGCCAGCAGCCAAGATGTCAGGGGGACTGAAGCTTTCTTT.